The 16 T cell receptor beta chains below come from one sample, sequenced in a study of Ad26.COV2.S vaccination and SARS-CoV-2 variants. Some clones are missing from TCRdb's copy, which holds only in-frame ones; the method was immunoSEQ multiplex PCR. This table holds around 140,000 clones, more than 80% found once. Source: peripheral blood, taken after recovery from COVID-19. Receptors originate from a human donor who had recovered from COVID-19.

The chain combines TRBV4-1 with TRBJ1-6, with a tentative D call TRBD1 (6 bases). The CDR3 has 17 residues. The V gene lost 0 bases and the J gene lost 14 bases, with 23 bases spanning the gap. Germline CDR1 MGHRA, CDR2 YSYEKL. The CDR3 bases are TGCGCCAGCAGCCAAGAGGAGACAGGCATTGGGGAACGGGCCCTCCACTTT. Translated: CASSQEETGIGERALHF.

The V call is TRBV21-1, the J call TRBJ2-7; the D call TRBD1 from the table was never checked on the DNA. TRBV21-1 is marked as a pseudogene. CDR3 length: 16 residues. CDR3 protein: CASSKAHARGAYEQYF. CDR3 nucleotides: TGTGCCAGCAGCAAAGCTCATGCCAGGGGAGCCTACGAGCAGTACTTC.

V usage is TRBV11-2 and J usage is TRBJ2-3, with 7 bases matching TRBD2. Germline loops: CDR1 SGHAT, CDR2 FQNNGV. J was trimmed by 6 bases and V by 2 bases; bases with no gene match: 2. The CDR3 totals 13 residues. In DNA, the CDR3 is TGTGCCAGCAGCTTAACTAGCGCCGATACGCAGTATTTT. Protein sequence: CASSLTSADTQYF.

V and J are TRBV7-8 and TRBJ1-1; perhaps TRBD1 as D (5 bases). The CDR3 length is 14 residues. Between the trimmed V and J ends, which lost 7 bases and 4 bases, there was a span of 16 bases. Germline values: CDR1 SGHVS, CDR2 FQNEAQ. The CDR3 nucleotides read TGTGCCAGCATCCTAGGCGGGGGACGCACTGAAGCTTTCTTT. It yields the protein CASILGGGRTEAFF.

The J gene is TRBJ2-4, the V gene TRBV11-2, with D perhaps matching TRBD2 (5 bases). CDR3 length: 14 amino acids. Trimming pared 6 bases from V and 1 base from J, leaving 10 bases between. Per the germline V gene, CDR1 is SGHAT and CDR2 is FQNNGV. CDR3 residues: CASSLARAKNIQYF. CDR3 DNA: TGTGCCAGCAGTCTAGCTAGGGCCAAAAACATTCAGTACTTC.

The J gene is TRBJ1-1, the V gene TRBV28; D remains ambiguous. Germline-derived CDR1 and CDR2 are MDHEN and SYDVKM. The CDR3 length is 11 residues. V was shortened by 2 bases and J by 5 bases, with 3 bases between the two germline ends. The CDR3 DNA is TGTGCCAGCAGTTTAGGGACTGAAGCTTTCTTT. Protein: CASSLGTEAFF.

The chain is built from TRBV7-8 and TRBJ2-1, with TRBD1 matching 10 bases. The CDR3 spans 20 residues. Trimming cost V 1 base and J 8 bases; bases outside gene matches: 20. Germline CDR1 reads SGHVS; CDR2 reads FQNEAQ. DNA for the CDR3: TGTGCCAGCAGCTTAGGCTATAAGTCCCACTGGACAGGGGGAGAGGATGAGCAGTTCTTC. Translating it yields CASSLGYKSHWTGGEDEQFF.

This clone was counted only a few times. The V and J genes are TRBV5-8 and TRBJ1-5; D unresolved. Germline assignment: CDR1 SGHTS and CDR2 YDEGEE. V lost 4 bases to trimming and J lost 4 bases, with 9 bases between them. The CDR3 runs to 13 residues. The CDR3 region has the DNA TGTGCCAGCAGCCCTCGAGAGAATCAGCCCCAGCATTTT. It is translated as CASSPRENQPQHF.

This sequence joins TRBV5-1 and TRBJ1-6; 7 nucleotides agree with TRBD1. V shed 0 bases and J 7 bases; nucleotides not matched to a gene: 4. Per the germline V gene, CDR1 is SGHRS and CDR2 is YFSETQ. The CDR3 covers 15 residues. CDR3 sequence reads: CASSLGGQRNSPLHF. The CDR3 DNA reads as TGCGCCAGCAGCTTGGGGGGACAGCGGAATTCACCCCTCCACTTT.

The chain combines TRBV11-2 with TRBJ2-1; no reliable D call. Germline lookup yields CDR1 SGHAT and CDR2 FQNNGV. V was pared by 5 bases and J by 7 bases, with 12 bases between. This CDR3 has 13 residues. CDR3 in DNA: TGTGCCAGCAGCGAAATGAGGAGAAATGAGCAGTTCTTC. The encoded protein is CASSEMRRNEQFF.

J is TRBJ2-1 and V is TRBV7-9; no clear D. Germline values: CDR1 SEHNR, CDR2 FQNEAQ (reference sequence). V shed 4 bases and J shed 3 bases, with 10 bases lying between them. CDR3 length: 14 residues. Written as DNA, the CDR3 is TGTGCCAGCAGCTCCCGCGGCGTCTACAATGAGCAGTTCTTC. Translation: CASSSRGVYNEQFF.

This rearrangement joins TRBV14 to TRBJ1-4; the D is unclear. CDR3 size: 14 residues. The ends were cut back, 1 base at V and 8 bases at J, with 11 bases in the middle. Germline lookup yields CDR1 SGHDN and CDR2 FVKESK. In DNA form, the CDR3 reads TGTGCCAGCAGCCAAGGAGGATCCGGAGAAAAACTGTTTTTT. It codes for CASSQGGSGEKLFF. Variable domain in full (rest from reference TRBV14 and TRBJ1-4): EAGVTQFPSHSVIEKGQTVTLRCDPISGHDNLYWYRRVMGKEIKFLLHFVKESKQDESGMPNNRFLAERTGGTYSTLKVQPAELEDSGVYFCASSQGGSGEKLFFGSGTQLSVL.

Here the CDR3 reads CASSRQGGNGEQFF. DNA of the CDR3: TGTGCCAGCAGTCGACAGGGTGGGAACGGTGAGCAGTTCTTC. The chain combines TRBV25-1 with TRBJ2-1; 7 nucleotides align to TRBD1. Germline V lookup: CDR1 MGHDK, CDR2 SYGVNS. The CDR3 contains 14 residues. The J segment lost 9 bases and the V segment lost 5 bases, leaving 10 bases of the junction unmatched.

This rearrangement joins TRBV18 to TRBJ2-5; D is uncertain. CDR3 length: 12 amino acids. V lost 3 bases to trimming and J lost 5 bases, with 7 bases between them. Germline assignment: CDR1 KGHSH and CDR2 LQKENI. The CDR3 sequence: CASSPVMETQYF. Here the CDR3 DNA reads TGTGCCAGCTCACCGGTGATGGAGACCCAGTACTTC. The full variable domain, with the rest looked up from reference TRBV18 and TRBJ2-5, is NAGVMQNPRHLVRRRGQEARLRCSPMKGHSHVYWYRQLPEEGLKFMVYLQKENIIDESGMPKERFSAEFPKEGPSILRIQQVVRGDSAAYFCASSPVMETQYFGPGTRLLVL.

The J gene is TRBJ1-2, the V gene TRBV2, with 7 nucleotides matching TRBD1. CDR3 length: 13 residues. The germline V gene encodes CDR1 SNHLY and CDR2 FYNNEI. With 9 bases clipped from V and 4 bases from J, the junction kept 8 bases outside the gene matches. The CDR3 DNA follows: TGTGCCAGGAGACAGGGATCGGGCTATGGCTACACCTTC. This translates into CARRQGSGYGYTF.

This clone was found a few times. This sequence joins TRBV10-3 and TRBJ2-2, with TRBD2 as a possible D gene (6 bases). The germline V gene encodes CDR1 ENHRY and CDR2 SYGVKD. The CDR3 totals 13 residues. V was pared by 6 bases and J by 7 bases, with 12 bases between. CDR3 coding DNA: TGTGCCATCAGAGGCGGGAAGGACGGGGAGCTGTTTTTT. This encodes CAIRGGKDGELFF.